A single sample is the source of the 10 T cell receptor beta chains below, sequenced in a study of cytomegalovirus exposure and HLA in healthy donors. With 60 Vbeta and 13 Jbeta primers, the PCR was carried out. Measured with immunoSEQ multiplex PCR; TCRdb has only the in-frame clones, and not every one. Among about 130,000 clones listed, approximately 80% were seen once. Source material: PBMCs. Receptors originate from a man aged 45 to 65 in good health and CMV-seronegative.

This chain joins TRBV29-1 and TRBJ1-2, with 9 bases identical to TRBD1. CDR1 is SQVTM, CDR2 ANQGSEA, per germline. Trimming at V came to 4 bases and at J to 2 bases, leaving 2 bases not matched to a gene. This CDR3 is built from 13 residues. The CDR3 loop is CSVGGTGNYGYTF. DNA for the CDR3: TGCAGCGTTGGGGGGACAGGGAACTATGGCTACACCTTC.

The CDR3 DNA sequence: TGTGCCAGCTCACCACCGGTGGAGAGGAGGAACACTGAAGCTTTCTTT. It translates to CASSPPVERRNTEAFF. The chain recombines TRBV18 with TRBJ1-1; D unclear. The CDR3 runs to 16 residues. Germline loops: CDR1 KGHSH, CDR2 LQKENI. The V end was cut by 0 bases, the J end by 1 base, with 12 bases between.

The gene calls are TRBV29-1 and TRBJ2-1; 9 nucleotides agree with TRBD2. Germline V gives CDR1 SQVTM, CDR2 ANQGSEA. V was clipped by 1 base and J by 8 bases; unmatched bases: 9. CDR3 size: 15 residues. CDR3 sequence: CSVEGGGGSGYEQFF. The CDR3 coding sequence is TGCAGCGTTGAAGGCGGGGGGGGCTCGGGTTATGAGCAGTTCTTC.

V usage is TRBV14 and J usage is TRBJ2-2, with 11 nucleotides matching TRBD1. This CDR3 region has 20 residues. Germline trimming cut 4 bases from V and 0 bases from J; bases unmatched to any gene: 13. Looked up from germline, CDR1 is SGHDN and CDR2 is FVKESK. In DNA, the CDR3 is TGTGCCAGCAGCCGCACCGGGACAGGGGGGCCAACTACGAACACCGGGGAGCTGTTTTTT. Its protein product is CASSRTGTGGPTTNTGELFF.

The count of this clone is one. The rearrangement uses TRBV5-1 and TRBJ2-5; possible D gene TRBD2, 6 bases. This CDR3 has 14 amino acids. Germline loops: CDR1 SGHRS, CDR2 YFSETQ. V lost 0 bases and J lost 5, with 11 bases in between. The CDR3 spells CASSLGGTSETQYF. In DNA form, the CDR3 reads TGCGCCAGCAGCTTGGGGGGGACTTCGGAGACCCAGTACTTC.

The chain carries TRBV15 and TRBJ2-5, with TRBD1 matching 9 bases. This CDR3 is built from 15 residues. The V and J ends lost 6 bases and 3 bases, in that order; junction bases with no gene match: 8. CDR1 LNHNV and CDR2 YYDKDF come from the germline V gene (reference sequence). The CDR3: CATREPGQGKETQYF. DNA of the CDR3: TGTGCCACCAGAGAACCGGGACAGGGAAAAGAGACCCAGTACTTC.

The gene calls are TRBV27 and TRBJ2-7; a weak D match, TRBD1 (5 bases). Germline values: CDR1 MNHEY, CDR2 SMNVEV (reference sequence). This CDR3 comprises 13 residues. V was pared by 6 bases and J by 4 bases, with 13 bases between. CDR3 loop: CASRDTARYEQYF. CDR3 nucleotide sequence: TGTGCCAGCAGGGACACAGCGAGATACGAGCAGTACTTC.

The chain has TRBV5-6 and TRBJ1-3; 8 bases align to TRBD1. With V trimmed by 5 bases and J by 9 bases, 10 bases remained unmatched. The CDR3 sequence is 14 residues long. Germline CDR1 SGHDT, CDR2 YYEEEE. Here the CDR3 reads CASSFTGGRGTIYF. In nucleotides, the CDR3 is TGTGCCAGCAGTTTTACAGGGGGTCGAGGCACCATATATTTT.

Only one count was recorded for this clone. V usage is TRBV6-5 and J usage is TRBJ2-2, with D possibly TRBD2 on 5 matching bases. This CDR3 region has 15 residues. The ends were cut back, 2 bases at V and 9 bases at J, with 16 bases in the middle. The germline V gene has CDR1 MNHEY and CDR2 SVGAGI. CDR3 residues: CASSYLGIGGRELFF. The CDR3 coding sequence is TGTGCCAGCAGTTACCTCGGGATAGGAGGCCGGGAGCTGTTTTTT.

This clone appeared a few times. V gene TRBV6-6 combines with J gene TRBJ2-5; D ambiguous. V was pared by 4 bases and J by 3 bases, with 6 bases between. There are 12 residues in the CDR3. The germline V gene has CDR1 MNHNY and CDR2 SVGAGI (reference sequence). The CDR3, as DNA: TGTGCCAGCAGTTGGCCAAAAGAGACCCAGTACTTC. This encodes CASSWPKETQYF.